This T cell receptor beta chain was recorded in a study of blood T cell repertoires in COVID-19. The CDR3 loop spans 13 amino acids. Trimming pared 2 bases from V and 4 bases from J, leaving 9 bases between. Only in-frame clones appear in the TCRdb table, and some are missing; sequencing was by immunoSEQ multiplex PCR. This table holds about 270,000 clones, about 84% found once. The sample consisted of peripheral blood. This TCR was recovered from a woman of 80 years or more with COVID-19, enrolled during active disease. V and J are TRBV12-3 or TRBV12-4 and TRBJ2-7, with D possibly TRBD2 on 6 matching bases. The CDR3 region is CASSLQGGYEQYF. The CDR3 DNA reads TGTGCCAGCAGTTTACAGGGAGGATACGAGCAGTACTTC.